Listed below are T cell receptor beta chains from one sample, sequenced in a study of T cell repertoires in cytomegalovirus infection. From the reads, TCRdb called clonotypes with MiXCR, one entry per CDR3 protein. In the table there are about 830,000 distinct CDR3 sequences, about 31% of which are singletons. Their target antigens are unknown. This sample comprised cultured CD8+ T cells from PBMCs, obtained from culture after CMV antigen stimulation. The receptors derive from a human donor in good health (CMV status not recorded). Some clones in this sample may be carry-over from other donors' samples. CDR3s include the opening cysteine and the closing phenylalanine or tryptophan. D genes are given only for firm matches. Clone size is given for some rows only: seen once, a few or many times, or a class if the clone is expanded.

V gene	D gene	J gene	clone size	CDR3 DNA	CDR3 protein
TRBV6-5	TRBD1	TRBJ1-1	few	TGTGCCAGCAGTTCCCAGGGGGCAAACACTGAAGCTTTCTTT	CASSSQGANTEAFF
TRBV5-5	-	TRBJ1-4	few	TGTGCCAGCAGCTTGGTAGGGGCGATACCACAAGGCGTTAATGAAAAACTGTTTTTT	CASSLVGAIPQGVNEKLFF
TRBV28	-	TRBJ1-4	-	TGTGCCAGCAGTGCCAGGGGCGGCGGGGCAATGGAGAAAAAACTGTTTTTT	CASSARGGGAMEKKLFF
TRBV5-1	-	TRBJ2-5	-	TGCGCCAGCAGCTTGGTTTGGTTTCAGAGTCGCCAAGAGACCCAGTACTTC	CASSLVWFQSRQETQYF
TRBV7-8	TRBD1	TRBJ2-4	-	TGTGCCAGCAGCCTAAGCAGGGGGCCGGGAAACATTCAGTACTTC	CASSLSRGPGNIQYF
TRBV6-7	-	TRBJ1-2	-	TGTGCCAGCAGTTACTCGATTGCAGGACTCTATGGCTACACCTTC	CASSYSIAGLYGYTF
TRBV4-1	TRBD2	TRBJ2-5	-	TGCGCCAGCAGCCAAGAGGCTAGCGGGGGTACCCAAGAGACCCAGTACTTC	CASSQEASGGTQETQYF
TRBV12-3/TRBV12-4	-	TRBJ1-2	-	TGTGCCAGCAGTTTCCAGGTGACCTATGGCTACACCTTC	CASSFQVTYGYTF
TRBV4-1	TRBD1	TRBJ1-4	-	TGCGCCAGCAGCCCGGGTGGAGGACAGGGCGAAGAAAAACTGTTTTTT	CASSPGGGQGEEKLFF
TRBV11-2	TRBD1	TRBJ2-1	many	TGTGCCAGCAGCTTGCCGGGACAGGGGGTATACAATGAGCAGTTCTTC	CASSLPGQGVYNEQFF
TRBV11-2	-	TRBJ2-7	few	TGTGCCAGCAGCTTAAGCCCGGGTGGGATTCCTCTCGAGCAGTACTTC	CASSLSPGGIPLEQYF
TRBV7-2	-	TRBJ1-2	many	TGTGCCATCGGGGGGCCTAACTATGGCTACACCTTC	CAIGGPNYGYTF
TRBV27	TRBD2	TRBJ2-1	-	TGTGCCAGCAGGACAGTTACGGGGGGGAAGATTGAGCAGTTCTTC	CASRTVTGGKIEQFF
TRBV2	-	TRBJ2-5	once	TGTGCCAGCAGTGAAGCGTGGGGGCTGGAGACCCAGTACTTC	CASSEAWGLETQYF